A single sample gave rise to the 21 T cell receptor beta chains below, sequenced in a study of blood T cell repertoires in COVID-19. This table comes from immunoSEQ multiplex PCR, and its TCRdb copy is limited to in-frame clones, with some not included. The top ten clones hold approximately 2.8% of a sample with about 160,000 clones, around four fifths of them seen once. Material for sequencing was peripheral blood. All receptors come from a man between 70 and 80 years old with acute or convalescent COVID-19.

The V gene is TRBV5-1, the J gene TRBJ1-2; 11 bases agree with TRBD1. CDR3 length: 15 residues. After removal of 4 bases from V and 6 bases from J, the junction contained 8 bases not matched to a gene. Germline V CDR1 and CDR2: SGHRS, YFSETQ. This chain's CDR3 is CASSQRRTGGDGYTF. CDR3 in DNA: TGCGCCAGCAGCCAACGTCGGACAGGGGGCGATGGCTACACCTTC.

The rearrangement uses TRBV12-3 or TRBV12-4 and TRBJ2-5; 7 bases are shared with TRBD1. The CDR3 is 13 amino acids. The trim removed 6 bases at V and 3 bases at J, leaving 4 bases unmatched. DNA for the CDR3: TGTGCCAGCAGATCCGGGACAGAAGAGACCCAGTACTTC. This sequence encodes CASRSGTEETQYF.

This chain joins TRBV4-2 and TRBJ2-7, with 7 bases fitting TRBD1. The V gene's germline CDR1 is LGHNA and CDR2 YNFKEQ. The V and J ends lost 1 base and 4 bases, in that order; junction bases with no gene match: 10. CDR3 size: 16 residues. CDR3 protein: CASSQVEGAREYEQYF. The CDR3 DNA reads as TGTGCCAGCAGCCAAGTCGAGGGGGCCCGGGAATACGAGCAGTACTTC.

The chain recombines TRBV6-5 with TRBJ2-3; 15 positions agree with TRBD2. The CDR3 covers 15 residues. Germline CDR1 MNHEY, CDR2 SVGAGI. V lost 6 bases, J lost 6 bases, and 4 bases stayed unmatched. CDR3 DNA: TGTGCCAGCAGATCCGGGACTAGCGGGAGGGATACGCAGTATTTT. This translates into CASRSGTSGRDTQYF.

This clone has just one count. The V gene is TRBV5-5, the J gene TRBJ2-1, with 7 bases fitting TRBD2. The germline CDR1 and CDR2 sequences are SGHKS and YYEKEE (reference sequence). V lost 2 bases and J lost 6; bases outside the gene matches: 2. This CDR3 is 13 amino acids long. This CDR3 is CASSLAGFNEQFF. The CDR3 DNA sequence: TGTGCCAGCAGCTTAGCGGGGTTCAATGAGCAGTTCTTC. Full variable domain (remainder filled in from reference TRBV5-5 and TRBJ2-1): DAGVTQSPTHLIKTRGQQVTLRCSPISGHKSVSWYQQVLGQGPQFIFQYYEKEERGRGNFPDRFSARQFPNYSSELNVNALLLGDSALYLCASSLAGFNEQFFGPGTRLTVL.

The genes are TRBV19 and TRBJ1-2; D is perhaps TRBD1 (5 bases). Germline lookup yields CDR1 LNHDA and CDR2 SQIVND (reference sequence). This CDR3 has 13 residues. Trimming pared 3 bases from V and 5 bases from J, leaving 10 bases between. The DNA for the CDR3 is TGTGCCAGTAGTATCGGGGCGGGGTATGGCTACACCTTC. This encodes CASSIGAGYGYTF.

The gene calls are TRBV3-1 (or the pseudogene TRBV3-2) and TRBJ2-5, with TRBD1 identical over 9 bases. V trimming: 7 bases; J trimming: 3 bases; junction bases outside the gene matches: 3. Germline CDR1 LGHDT, CDR2 YNNKEL (reference sequence). The CDR3 has 13 residues. DNA for the CDR3: TGTGCCAGCACACGGGACAGGGAAGAGACCCAGTACTTC. It codes for CASTRDREETQYF.

The rearrangement joins TRBV24-1 to TRBJ1-2; TRBD1 aligns across 9 bases. The CDR3 loop spans 21 amino acids. The V gene end was trimmed by 1 base and the J gene end by 6 bases; junction bases not matched to a gene: 23. CDR1 is KGHDR and CDR2 is SFDVKD in the germline V gene. CDR3 amino acids: CATSDFPILIQGALKINGYTF. The CDR3 DNA sequence: TGTGCCACCAGTGATTTTCCCATCCTTATACAGGGGGCCTTAAAAATTAATGGCTACACCTTC.

CDR3 DNA sequence: TGTGCCAGCAGCGTACCCCTTGAGGCAACACACAATGAGCAGTTCTTC. Translation: CASSVPLEATHNEQFF. The rearrangement joins TRBV9 to TRBJ2-1; no reliable D call. CDR1 and CDR2 from the germline V gene are SGDLS and YYNGEE. There are 16 residues in the CDR3. V lost 1 base, J lost 5 bases, and 16 bases lay in between.

The chain joins TRBV19 to TRBJ2-7; D may be TRBD2 (5 bases). CDR3 length equals 13 residues. The germline V gene encodes CDR1 LNHDA and CDR2 SQIVND (reference sequence). Trimming stripped 7 bases from V and 6 bases from J, with 16 bases between. In DNA, the CDR3 is TGTGCCAGTAAGACTAACTTATTGGGCGAGCAGTACTTC. Translating gives CASKTNLLGEQYF.

This clone has only one observation. V and J are TRBV18 and TRBJ1-1; D is unresolved. V gave up 3 bases and J gave up 3 bases, with 11 bases separating them. This CDR3 is built from 14 residues. Germline-derived CDR1 and CDR2 are KGHSH and LQKENI. In DNA, the CDR3 is TGTGCCAGCTCACCGATAACGGAGGACACTGAAGCTTTCTTT. Translation gives CASSPITEDTEAFF. The full variable domain, in which reference TRBV18 and TRBJ1-1 provide the parts outside the CDR3, is NAGVMQNPRHLVRRRGQEARLRCSPMKGHSHVYWYRQLPEEGLKFMVYLQKENIIDESGMPKERFSAEFPKEGPSILRIQQVVRGDSAAYFCASSPITEDTEAFFGQGTRLTVV.

This clone was counted between two and nine times. The V call is TRBV18, the J call TRBJ1-1; no clear D gene. The CDR3 consists of 15 residues. Germline CDR1 reads KGHSH; CDR2 reads LQKENI. Trimming took 6 bases from V and 4 from J, leaving 18 bases between them. The CDR3 nucleotides read TGTGCCAGCTCTCCGCTCGGGGATTCCGGCACTGAAGCTTTCTTT. It encodes CASSPLGDSGTEAFF. The full variable domain, its missing parts supplied by reference TRBV18 and TRBJ1-1, is NAGVMQNPRHLVRRRGQEARLRCSPMKGHSHVYWYRQLPEEGLKFMVYLQKENIIDESGMPKERFSAEFPKEGPSILRIQQVVRGDSAAYFCASSPLGDSGTEAFFGQGTRLTVV.

Only one count was recorded for this clone. The V and J genes are TRBV7-2 and TRBJ2-2; 9 bases line up with TRBD2. With 6 bases clipped from V and 4 bases from J, the junction kept 0 bases outside the gene matches. Germline assignment: CDR1 SGHTA and CDR2 FQGNSA. This CDR3 spans 13 amino acids. The CDR3 DNA reads TGTGCCAGCAGGCGGGAGGGCACCGGGGAGCTGTTTTTT. Its translation: CASRREGTGELFF. Filled out from reference TRBV7-2 and TRBJ2-2, the complete variable domain reads GAGVSQSPSNKVTEKGKDVELRCDPISGHTALYWYRQSLGQGLEFLIYFQGNSAPDKSGLPSDRFSAERTGGSVSTLTIQRTQQEDSAVYLCASRREGTGELFFGEGSRLTVL.

This chain links TRBV5-4 with TRBJ2-7; D is possibly TRBD1 (6 bases). The CDR3 consists of 14 residues. The germline V and J ends were trimmed by 0 bases and 5 bases, with 12 bases remaining between them. Germline CDR1 reads SGHNT; CDR2 reads YYREEE (reference sequence). For the CDR3, the DNA is TGTGCCAGCAGCTTGGGGACAGACCCTAACGAGCAGTACTTC. Translated: CASSLGTDPNEQYF.

This chain connects TRBV27 to TRBJ2-1; D may be TRBD2 (7 bases). Germline CDR1 is MNHEY and CDR2 is SMNVEV (reference sequence). The CDR3 totals 19 residues. V lost 10 bases and J 6 bases, leaving 34 bases between the germline ends. CDR3 in DNA: TGTGCCACCACCCCGGGACAATTTTTTCGAAGGGGGGGGTCCAATGAGCAGTTCTTC. Residues: CATTPGQFFRRGGSNEQFF.

The gene calls are TRBV3-1 (or the pseudogene TRBV3-2) and TRBJ1-3, with D uncertain. The CDR3 sequence is 16 residues long. The V gene's germline CDR1 is LGHDT and CDR2 YNNKEL (reference sequence). V was clipped by 0 bases and J by 3 bases, with 12 bases between them. CDR3 bases: TGTGCCAGCAGCCAAGATAGGCGGTCTGGTGGAAACACCATATATTTT. This encodes CASSQDRRSGGNTIYF.

V usage is TRBV5-8 and J usage is TRBJ2-1; 8 nucleotides line up with TRBD2. The J segment lost 5 bases and the V segment lost 1 base, leaving 11 bases of the junction unmatched. The CDR3 covers 17 residues. The germline V gene encodes CDR1 SGHTS and CDR2 YDEGEE. CDR3 nucleotide sequence: TGTGCCAGCAGCTTGTTTTCAGGGACTAGAACCCACAATGAGCAGTTCTTC. It specifies CASSLFSGTRTHNEQFF.

V and J are TRBV18 and TRBJ2-7; maybe TRBD1 (5 bases). The CDR3 is made up of 16 amino acids. The V end lost 0 bases, the J end lost 0 bases, and 12 bases lay between the germline ends. Germline V lookup: CDR1 KGHSH, CDR2 LQKENI. CDR3 protein: CASSPPATDLSYEQYF. The CDR3 nucleotides are TGTGCCAGCTCACCACCGGCGACAGACCTCTCCTACGAGCAGTACTTC.

The chain employs TRBV7-2 and TRBJ2-7; maybe TRBD2 (6 bases). Germline V lookup: CDR1 SGHTA, CDR2 FQGNSA. This CDR3 has 15 residues. V shed 1 base and J shed 2 bases, with 12 bases lying between them. For the CDR3, the DNA is TGTGCCAGCAGCTTAGGGGGCGGGGCGACCTACGAGCAGTACTTC. Translation gives CASSLGGGATYEQYF.

This sequence joins TRBV19 and TRBJ2-2; 8 bases are a match to TRBD2. CDR3 length equals 16 residues. V trimming: 7 bases; J trimming: 1 base; junction bases outside the gene matches: 8. CDR1 and CDR2 from the germline V gene are LNHDA and SQIVND (reference sequence). This chain's CDR3 is CASTAALAGNTGELFF. The CDR3 DNA sequence: TGTGCCAGTACCGCCGCGCTAGCGGGGAACACCGGGGAGCTGTTTTTT.

This clone was seen a handful of times. The CDR3 protein is CASSDLWHGYTF. The CDR3 region has the DNA TGTGCCAGCAGTGACCTTTGGCATGGCTACACCTTC. The V gene is TRBV6-1, the J gene TRBJ1-2, with D uncertain. Germline values: CDR1 MNHNS, CDR2 SASEGT. Trimming pared 3 bases from V and 6 bases from J, leaving 8 bases between. This CDR3 is built from 12 residues.